This T cell receptor beta chain was documented in a study of blood T cell repertoires in COVID-19. Across about two dozen US areas, participants ranged in age from about 18 to 90 years. Cohort assignment relied on participant-reported clinical history. Libraries were prepared by immunoSEQ multiplex PCR; TCRdb keeps only in-frame clonotypes and omits some of them. Here the sample spans roughly 300,000 clones, about nine tenths being singletons. This CDR3 spans 16 amino acids. V was clipped by 5 bases and J by 6 bases; unmatched bases: 11. Germline CDR1 is SEHNR and CDR2 is FQNEAQ (reference sequence). The sequence came from a woman in her 30s who had recovered from COVID-19. The sample was PBMCs or T cells enriched from blood (not recorded which). The chain joins TRBV7-9 to TRBJ2-2; TRBD1 agrees at 8 bases. The CDR3 reads CASSRAGGLFSGELFF. CDR3 bases: TGTGCCAGCAGCAGGGCAGGGGGCTTATTTTCCGGGGAGCTGTTTTTT. Using reference TRBV7-9 and TRBJ2-2 for the parts outside the CDR3, the full variable domain is DTGVSQNPRHKITKRGQNVTFRCDPISEHNRLYWYRQTLGQGPEFLTYFQNEAQLEKSRLLSDRFSAERPKGSFSTLEIQRTEQGDSAMYLCASSRAGGLFSGELFFGEGSRLTVL.